The 16 T cell receptor beta chains presented below share a single source sample, sequenced in a study of control samples from healthy donors and cancer patients. The assay was immunoSEQ multiplex PCR, and TCRdb's table has in-frame clones only and misses some. Found here are approximately 99,000 clones, roughly 79% of them singletons; the top ten hold 6% to 8%. Sequenced: blood. These receptors all come from a man between 18 and 29 years old in good health.

The chain uses TRBV29-1 and TRBJ1-1; D remains unclear. There are 12 residues in the CDR3. CDR1 SQVTM and CDR2 ANQGSEA come from the germline V gene. The V end lost 5 bases, the J end lost 1 base, and 8 bases lay between the germline ends. CDR3 bases: TGCAGCGTTTGCGGATCGAACACTGAAGCTTTCTTT. Translating it yields CSVCGSNTEAFF.

The chain joins TRBV12-3 or TRBV12-4 to TRBJ1-2; no definite D call. Trimming shortened V by 4 bases and J by 4 bases, and 7 bases separated the two germline ends. This CDR3 is 12 amino acids long. CDR3: CASSSGLYGYTF. CDR3 coding DNA: TGTGCCAGCAGTTCGGGCCTCTATGGCTACACCTTC.

This clone was found once. The CDR3 reads CASSGYRWDTGNTEAFF. The CDR3 DNA is TGTGCCAGCAGTGGCTATAGGTGGGACACAGGGAACACTGAAGCTTTCTTT. The chain recombines TRBV6-1 with TRBJ1-1; maybe TRBD1 (6 bases). The length of the CDR3 is 17 residues. The germline V gene has CDR1 MNHNS and CDR2 SASEGT. Trimming removed 4 bases from V and 1 base from J, with 19 bases in between.

The genes are TRBV7-6 and TRBJ1-4; 8 nucleotides agree with TRBD1. Germline V gene lookup returns CDR1 SGHVS and CDR2 FNYEAQ. Trimming took 5 bases from V and 3 from J; bases not matched to a gene: 8. This CDR3 has 16 residues. In DNA, the CDR3 is TGTGCCAGCAGCCGATGGACAGGGAAGTCTAATGAAAAACTGTTTTTT. The encoded protein is CASSRWTGKSNEKLFF. Drawing the rest from reference TRBV7-6 and TRBJ1-4, the complete variable domain is GAGVSQSPRYKVTKRGQDVALRCDPISGHVSLYWYRQALGQGPEFLTYFNYEAQQDKSGLPNDRFSAERPEGSISTLTIQRTEQRDSAMYRCASSRWTGKSNEKLFFGSGTQLSVL.

V is TRBV7-2 and J is TRBJ2-7; TRBD2 aligns across 8 bases. Trimming cost V 3 bases and J 1 base; bases outside gene matches: 8. Germline V gives CDR1 SGHTA, CDR2 FQGNSA. This CDR3 has 16 amino acids. The CDR3, as DNA: TGTGCCAGCAGCTTTCTTAACGGGGGGGCTTCCTACGAGCAGTACTTC. The encoded protein is CASSFLNGGASYEQYF.

This chain links TRBV6-5 with TRBJ1-1, with D possibly TRBD1 on 6 matching bases. Per the germline V gene, CDR1 is MNHEY and CDR2 is SVGAGI. The CDR3 length is 15 residues. V lost 6 bases to trimming and J lost 0 bases, with 14 bases between them. CDR3 sequence reads: CASSPGWTVNTEAFF. For the CDR3, the DNA is TGTGCCAGCAGCCCCGGGTGGACAGTGAACACTGAAGCTTTCTTT.

In its sample, this clone was seen many times. This sequence joins TRBV11-2 and TRBJ1-2; possible D gene TRBD1, 5 bases. CDR3 size: 13 residues. Germline V gene lookup returns CDR1 SGHAT and CDR2 FQNNGV. Trimming pared 10 bases from V and 0 bases from J, leaving 12 bases between. The CDR3 DNA sequence: TGTGCCACTAGGGGTGAAGCTAACTATGGCTACACCTTC. Translation: CATRGEANYGYTF.

The rearrangement links TRBV5-1 to TRBJ1-6, with D uncertain. CDR1 and CDR2 (germline): SGHRS, YFSETQ. This CDR3 comprises 14 residues. V was clipped by 0 bases and J by 5 bases, with 6 bases between them. CDR3 nucleotide sequence: TGCGCCAGCAGCTTGGGATCGAATAATTCACCCCTCCACTTT. Translating gives CASSLGSNNSPLHF.

The V and J genes are TRBV3-1 (or the pseudogene TRBV3-2) and TRBJ1-3; no clear D. Trimming took off 3 bases at V and 0 bases at J, with 9 bases between the two ends. Germline-derived CDR1 and CDR2 are LGHDT and YNNKEL (reference sequence). CDR3 size: 15 residues. The chain's CDR3 is CASSHKRGSGNTIYF. The CDR3 DNA is TGTGCCAGCAGCCATAAACGGGGCTCTGGAAACACCATATATTTT.

The rearrangement links TRBV5-4 to TRBJ1-2; 7 nucleotides agree with TRBD1. The CDR3 extends over 14 amino acids. CDR1 SGHNT and CDR2 YYREEE come from the germline V gene (reference sequence). Germline trimming cut 4 bases from V and 8 bases from J; bases unmatched to any gene: 11. Here the CDR3 reads CASSTERGLWGYTF. In DNA, the CDR3 is TGTGCCAGCAGCACGGAGAGGGGGCTCTGGGGCTACACCTTC.

This clone was recorded only once. The rearrangement links TRBV28 to TRBJ1-2; D is ambiguous. This CDR3 spans 17 amino acids. Trimming pared 3 bases from V and 2 bases from J, leaving 19 bases between. Germline V lookup: CDR1 MDHEN, CDR2 SYDVKM. CDR3 region: CASSLSLGGRRNYGYTF. The CDR3 nucleotides read TGTGCCAGCAGTTTGAGCCTGGGAGGGAGAAGGAACTATGGCTACACCTTC.

The chain links TRBV7-9 to TRBJ2-1; no definite D call. The V end lost 4 bases, the J end lost 5 bases, and 15 bases lay between the germline ends. Germline V gene data show CDR1 as SEHNR and CDR2 as FQNEAQ (reference sequence). This CDR3 is built from 15 residues. The CDR3: CASSSRAGSHNEQFF. In DNA, the CDR3 is TGTGCCAGCAGCTCCCGGGCAGGCTCTCACAATGAGCAGTTCTTC. The full variable domain, with the rest looked up from reference TRBV7-9 and TRBJ2-1, is DTGVSQNPRHKITKRGQNVTFRCDPISEHNRLYWYRQTLGQGPEFLTYFQNEAQLEKSRLLSDRFSAERPKGSFSTLEIQRTEQGDSAMYLCASSSRAGSHNEQFFGPGTRLTVL.

The chain carries TRBV5-1 and TRBJ1-2; D is ambiguous. This CDR3 spans 15 amino acids. V was trimmed by 2 bases and J by 7 bases, leaving 18 bases between them. Germline V gene sequence: CDR1 SGHRS, CDR2 YFSETQ. In DNA, the CDR3 is TGCGCCAGCAGCTTTAGGACGCCTAAGGAAGGTGGCTACACCTTC. This translates into CASSFRTPKEGGYTF.

The DNA for the CDR3 is TGCAGTGCTAGTACTCTAGCGGGGGTCCTAGCCAAAAACATTCAGTACTTC. Translated: CSASTLAGVLAKNIQYF. V is TRBV20-1 and J is TRBJ2-4; TRBD2 matches 10 bases. After removal of 3 bases from V and 0 bases from J, the junction contained 8 bases not matched to a gene. The CDR3 contains 17 residues. Per germline, CDR1 DFQATT and CDR2 SNEGSKA (reference sequence).

V usage is TRBV4-2 and J usage is TRBJ2-3; either TRBD1 or TRBD2 may supply D (5 bases each). Trimming left V 2 bases short and J 12 bases short, with 12 bases between. The CDR3 is made up of 12 amino acids. Germline V gene sequence: CDR1 LGHNA, CDR2 YNFKEQ. CDR3 protein: CASSQQPGPQYF. For the CDR3, the DNA is TGTGCCAGCAGCCAACAACCGGGACCCCAGTATTTT.

The rearrangement uses TRBV19 and TRBJ1-2, with TRBD1 matching 9 bases. Germline values: CDR1 LNHDA, CDR2 SQIVND (reference sequence). The CDR3 consists of 13 residues. With V trimmed by 8 bases and J by 8 bases, 9 bases remained unmatched. This chain's CDR3 is CASSSGQGGGYTF. The CDR3 nucleotides are TGTGCCAGTTCCTCGGGACAGGGTGGGGGCTACACCTTC.